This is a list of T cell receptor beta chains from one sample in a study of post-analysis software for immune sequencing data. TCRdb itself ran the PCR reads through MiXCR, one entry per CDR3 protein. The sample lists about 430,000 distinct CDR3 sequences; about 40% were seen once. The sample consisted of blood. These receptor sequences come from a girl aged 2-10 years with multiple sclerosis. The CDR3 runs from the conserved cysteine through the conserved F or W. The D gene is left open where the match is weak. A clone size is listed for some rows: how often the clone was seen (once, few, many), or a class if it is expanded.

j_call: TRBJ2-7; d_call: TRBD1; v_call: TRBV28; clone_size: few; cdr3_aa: CASGQGGYEQYF; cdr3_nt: TGTGCCAGCGGACAGGGAGGTTACGAGCAGTACTTC
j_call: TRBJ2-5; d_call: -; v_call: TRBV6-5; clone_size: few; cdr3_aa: CASRDPGRIQETQYF; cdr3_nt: TGTGCCAGCAGAGACCCGGGGAGGATACAAGAGACCCAGTACTTC
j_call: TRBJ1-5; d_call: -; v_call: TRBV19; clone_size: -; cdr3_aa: CASNPYSGSNQPQHF; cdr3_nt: TGTGCCAGTAACCCCTACTCGGGTTCCAATCAGCCCCAGCATTTT
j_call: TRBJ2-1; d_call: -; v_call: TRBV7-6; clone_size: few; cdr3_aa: CASSSLAGGPNEQFF; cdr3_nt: TGTGCCAGCAGCTCCCTAGCCGGGGGGCCCAATGAGCAGTTCTTC
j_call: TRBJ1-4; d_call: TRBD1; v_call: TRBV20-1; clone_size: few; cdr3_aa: CSARDGGQNEKLFF; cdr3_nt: TGCAGTGCTAGAGATGGGGGACAGAATGAAAAACTGTTTTTT
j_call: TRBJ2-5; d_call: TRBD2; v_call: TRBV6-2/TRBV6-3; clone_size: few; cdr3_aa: CASSYLAGLGETQYF; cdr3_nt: TGTGCCAGCAGTTACCTAGCGGGATTGGGTGAGACCCAGTACTTC
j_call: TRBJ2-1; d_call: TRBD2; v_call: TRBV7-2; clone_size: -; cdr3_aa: CASSLRWTSGPYYNEQFF; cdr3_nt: TGTGCCAGCAGCTTAAGGTGGACTAGCGGGCCCTACTACAATGAGCAGTTCTTC
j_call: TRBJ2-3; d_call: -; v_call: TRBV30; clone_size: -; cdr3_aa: CAWSEGTTWGLDTQYF; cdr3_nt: TGTGCCTGGAGTGAGGGGACCACATGGGGGCTAGATACGCAGTATTTT
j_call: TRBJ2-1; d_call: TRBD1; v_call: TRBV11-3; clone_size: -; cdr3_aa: CASSLDGTGNNEQFF; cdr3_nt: TGTGCCAGCAGCTTAGACGGGACAGGGAACAATGAGCAGTTCTTC
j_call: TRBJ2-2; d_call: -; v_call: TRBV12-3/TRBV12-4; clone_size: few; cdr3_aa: CASSFKAYTGELFF; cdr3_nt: TGTGCCAGCAGTTTTAAGGCATACACCGGGGAGCTGTTTTTT
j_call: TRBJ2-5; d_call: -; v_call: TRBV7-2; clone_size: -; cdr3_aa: CASSWGLEETQYF; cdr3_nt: TGTGCCAGCAGCTGGGGCCTAGAAGAGACCCAGTACTTC
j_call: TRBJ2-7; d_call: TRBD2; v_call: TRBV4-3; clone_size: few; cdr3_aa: CASSPETSGSSYEQYF; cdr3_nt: TGCGCCAGCAGCCCGGAGACTAGCGGGAGCTCCTACGAGCAGTACTTC
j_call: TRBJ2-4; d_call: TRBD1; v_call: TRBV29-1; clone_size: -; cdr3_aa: CNPGQGKGFFEQYF; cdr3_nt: TGCAACCCAGGACAGGGTAAGGGATTCTTTGAGCAGTACTTC
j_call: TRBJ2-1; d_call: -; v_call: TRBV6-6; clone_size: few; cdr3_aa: CASSGEQFF; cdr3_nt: TGTGCCAGCAGTGGCGAGCAGTTCTTC
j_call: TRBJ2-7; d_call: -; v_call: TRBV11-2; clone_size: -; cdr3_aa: CASSLDRNNEQYF; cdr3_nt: TGTGCCAGCAGCTTAGATCGAAACAATGAGCAGTACTTC